This TCR beta chain was recovered during a study of vaccination and CD4 T cells after COVID-19. The treatment: roughly 10-day PBMC culture with coronavirus spike peptide pools or control peptides (ViraFEST assay). These CD4+ T cells came from an unexposed donor, sampled before the COVID-19 pandemic (2011-2018). After roughly nine days of culture, CD4+ T cells were negatively selected. With the Oncomine TCR Beta short-read assay, DNA from cultured CD4+ T cells was sequenced. TCRdb redid the calling of the PCR reads with MiXCR, one entry per CDR3 protein. This sample has thousands of distinct CDR3 sequences, with 46% found just once. To note about this clonotype: Its antigen is not identified.

The CDR3 covers 15 residues. Trimming took 4 bases from V and 6 from J; bases not matched to a gene: 7. Germline V gives CDR1 SGHRS, CDR2 YFSETQ. The source of this sequence is a human donor in good health. The rearrangement joins TRBV5-1 to TRBJ1-5, with 10 bases lining up with TRBD1. The sequenced sample consisted of CD4+ T cells from blood, cultured in vitro. The CDR3 nucleotides are TGCGCCAGCAGCCCGGGACAGGGGAATCGTCAGCCCCAGCATTTT. Amino acids: CASSPGQGNRQPQHF. Full variable domain (rest looked up from reference TRBV5-1 and TRBJ1-5): KAGVTQTPRYLIKTRGQQVTLSCSPISGHRSVSWYQQTPGQGLQFLFEYFSETQRNKGNFPGRFSGRQFSNSRSEMNVSTLELGDSALYLCASSPGQGNRQPQHFGDGTRLSIL.